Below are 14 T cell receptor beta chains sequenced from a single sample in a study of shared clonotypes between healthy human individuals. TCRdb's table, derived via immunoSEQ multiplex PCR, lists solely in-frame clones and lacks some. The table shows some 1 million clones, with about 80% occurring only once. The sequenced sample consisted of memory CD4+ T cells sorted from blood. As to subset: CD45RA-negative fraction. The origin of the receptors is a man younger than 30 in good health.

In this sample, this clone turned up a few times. This chain's CDR3 is CASTPTEEQYF. The CDR3 nucleotides read TGTGCCAGTACACCTACGGAGGAGCAGTACTTC. The chain has TRBV10-3 and TRBJ2-7; D call uncertain. Germline CDR1 is ENHRY and CDR2 is SYGVKD. V gave up 10 bases and J gave up 7 bases, with 14 bases separating them. The CDR3 runs to 11 residues.

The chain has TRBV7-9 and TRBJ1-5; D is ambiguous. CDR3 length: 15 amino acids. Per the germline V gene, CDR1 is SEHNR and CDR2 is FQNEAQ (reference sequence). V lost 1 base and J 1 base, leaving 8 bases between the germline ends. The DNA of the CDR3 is TGTGCCAGCAGCTTAGGCTTCACGAGCAATCAGCCCCAGCATTTT. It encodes CASSLGFTSNQPQHF. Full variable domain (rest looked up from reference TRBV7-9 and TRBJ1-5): DTGVSQNPRHKITKRGQNVTFRCDPISEHNRLYWYRQTLGQGPEFLTYFQNEAQLEKSRLLSDRFSAERPKGSFSTLEIQRTEQGDSAMYLCASSLGFTSNQPQHFGDGTRLSIL.

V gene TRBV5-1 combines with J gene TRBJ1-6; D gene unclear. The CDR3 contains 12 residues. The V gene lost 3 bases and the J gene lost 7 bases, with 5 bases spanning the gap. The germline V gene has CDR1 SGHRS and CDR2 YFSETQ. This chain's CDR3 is CASSSINSPLHF. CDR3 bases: TGCGCCAGCAGCTCCATAAATTCACCCCTCCACTTT.

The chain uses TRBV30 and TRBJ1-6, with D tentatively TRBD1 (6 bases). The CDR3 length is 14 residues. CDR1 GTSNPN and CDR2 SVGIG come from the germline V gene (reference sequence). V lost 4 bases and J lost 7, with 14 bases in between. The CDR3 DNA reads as TGTGCCTGGAATATACAGGGTTTGAATTCACCCCTCCACTTT. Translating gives CAWNIQGLNSPLHF.

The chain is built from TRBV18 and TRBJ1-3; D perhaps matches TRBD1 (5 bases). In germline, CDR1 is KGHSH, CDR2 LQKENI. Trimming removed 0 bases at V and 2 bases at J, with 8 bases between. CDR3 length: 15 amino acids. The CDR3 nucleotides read TGTGCCAGCTCACCACCCACAGGAGCTGGAAACACCATATATTTT. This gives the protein CASSPPTGAGNTIYF.

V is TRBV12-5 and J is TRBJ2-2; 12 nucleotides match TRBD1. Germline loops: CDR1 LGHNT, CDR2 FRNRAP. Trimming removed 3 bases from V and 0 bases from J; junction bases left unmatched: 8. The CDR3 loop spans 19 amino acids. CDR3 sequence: CASGFAGTGGIANTGELFF. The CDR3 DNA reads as TGTGCTAGTGGTTTCGCGGGGACAGGGGGCATCGCGAACACCGGGGAGCTGTTTTTT.

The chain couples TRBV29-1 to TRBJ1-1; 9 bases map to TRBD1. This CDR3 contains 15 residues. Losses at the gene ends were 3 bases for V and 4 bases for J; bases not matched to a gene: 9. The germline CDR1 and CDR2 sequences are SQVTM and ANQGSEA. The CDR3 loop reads CSVDTGTGYFTEAFF. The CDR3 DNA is TGCAGCGTTGATACCGGGACAGGGTATTTCACTGAAGCTTTCTTT.

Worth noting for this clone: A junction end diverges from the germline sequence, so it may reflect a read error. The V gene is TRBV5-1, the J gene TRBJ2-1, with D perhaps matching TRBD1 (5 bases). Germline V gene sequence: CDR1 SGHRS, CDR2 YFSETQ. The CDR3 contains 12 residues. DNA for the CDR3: TGCGCCAGCACCTTGCTAGGGGATGAGCAGTTCTTC. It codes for CASTLLGDEQFF.

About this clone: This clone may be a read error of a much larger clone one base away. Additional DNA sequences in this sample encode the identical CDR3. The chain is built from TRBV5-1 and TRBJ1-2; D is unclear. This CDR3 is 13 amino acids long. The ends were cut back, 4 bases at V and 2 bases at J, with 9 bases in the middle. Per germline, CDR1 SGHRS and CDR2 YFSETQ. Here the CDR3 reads CASSPSTNYGYTF. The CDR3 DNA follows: TGCGCCAGCAGCCCGTCGACCAACTATGGCTACACCTTC.

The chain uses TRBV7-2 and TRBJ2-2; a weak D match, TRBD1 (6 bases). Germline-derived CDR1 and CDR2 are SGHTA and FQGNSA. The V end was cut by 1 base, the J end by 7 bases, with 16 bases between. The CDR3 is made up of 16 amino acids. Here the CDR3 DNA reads TGTGCCAGCAGCTTAGTAGCAGGGGCAGGGAACGGGGAGCTGTTTTTT. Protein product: CASSLVAGAGNGELFF.

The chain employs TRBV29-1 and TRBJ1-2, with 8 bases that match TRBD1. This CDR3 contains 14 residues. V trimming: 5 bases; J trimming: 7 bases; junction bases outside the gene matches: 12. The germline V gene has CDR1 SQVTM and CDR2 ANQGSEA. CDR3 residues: CSVNMDRATSGYTF. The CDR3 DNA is TGCAGCGTTAATATGGACAGGGCGACCTCTGGCTACACCTTC.

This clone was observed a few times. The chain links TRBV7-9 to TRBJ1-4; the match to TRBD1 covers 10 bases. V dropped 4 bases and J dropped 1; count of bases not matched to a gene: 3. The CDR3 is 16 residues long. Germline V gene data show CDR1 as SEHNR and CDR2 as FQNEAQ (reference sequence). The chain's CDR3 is CASSSRTGGTNEKLFF. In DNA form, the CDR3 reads TGTGCCAGCAGCTCGAGGACAGGGGGAACTAATGAAAAACTGTTTTTT.

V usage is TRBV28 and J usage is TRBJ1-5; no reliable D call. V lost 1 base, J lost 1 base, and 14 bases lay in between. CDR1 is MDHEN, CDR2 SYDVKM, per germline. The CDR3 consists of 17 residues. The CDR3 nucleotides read TGTGCCAGCAGTTTATTAGGTTGGTACGGGAGCAATCAGCCCCAGCATTTT. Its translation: CASSLLGWYGSNQPQHF.

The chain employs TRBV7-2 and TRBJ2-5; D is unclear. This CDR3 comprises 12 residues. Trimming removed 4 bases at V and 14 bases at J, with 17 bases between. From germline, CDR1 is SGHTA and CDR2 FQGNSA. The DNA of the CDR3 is TGTGCCAGCAGCTCAACCGGGCTTCTCTACTACTTC. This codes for CASSSTGLLYYF.